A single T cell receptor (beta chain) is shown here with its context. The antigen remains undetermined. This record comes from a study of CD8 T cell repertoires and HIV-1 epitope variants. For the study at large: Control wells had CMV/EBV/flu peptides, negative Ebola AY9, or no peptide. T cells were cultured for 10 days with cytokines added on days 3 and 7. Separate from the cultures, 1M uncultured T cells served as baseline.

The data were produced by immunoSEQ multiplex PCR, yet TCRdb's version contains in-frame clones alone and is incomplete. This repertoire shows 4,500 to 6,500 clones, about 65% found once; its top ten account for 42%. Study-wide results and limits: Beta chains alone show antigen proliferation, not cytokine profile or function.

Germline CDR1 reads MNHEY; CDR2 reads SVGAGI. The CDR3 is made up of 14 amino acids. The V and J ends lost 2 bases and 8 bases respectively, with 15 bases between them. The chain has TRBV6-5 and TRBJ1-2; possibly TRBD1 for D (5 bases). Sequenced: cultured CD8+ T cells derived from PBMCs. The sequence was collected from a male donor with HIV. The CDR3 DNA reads TGTGCCAGCAGTTACCAAGGAGGGGCCGGGGGCTACACCTTC. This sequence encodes CASSYQGGAGGYTF.